This T cell receptor (beta chain) was obtained from a study of OX40 agonist ivuxolimab in advanced cancers. Study in general: The dose-escalation cohort had hepatocellular carcinoma, melanoma, renal cell or head and neck cancer. General study results and limits: Average numbers of expanded clones were greater in CD8+ T cells than in CD4+.

Comment on this clone: Its specificity is not known.

V was clipped by 2 bases and J by 4 bases, with 18 bases between them. The CDR3 is 16 amino acids. Germline CDR1 SGHRS, CDR2 YFSETQ. The method was immunoSEQ multiplex PCR; TCRdb's version includes in-frame clones alone and lacks a portion of them. Here the sample spans about 89,000 clones, 85% to 95% being singletons. The chain has TRBV5-1 and TRBJ1-2; the D gene is possibly TRBD1 (5 bases). The TCR originated in an adult with an advanced solid tumor such as melanoma, head and neck, liver or kidney cancer. The specimen comprised CD4+ or CD8+ T cells sorted from blood, sampled in a trial of the OX40 agonist ivuxolimab. CDR3 amino acids: CASSLGPFGGSYGYTF. DNA for the CDR3: TGCGCCAGCAGCTTAGGGCCATTTGGGGGGAGCTATGGCTACACCTTC.